This is a list of T cell receptor beta chains from one sample in a study of control samples from healthy donors and cancer patients. The table came from immunoSEQ multiplex PCR; TCRdb's copy has only in-frame clones and leaves some out. This repertoire shows around 170,000 clones, roughly 92% found once; its top ten account for over 1.1%. The sample was blood. These receptors originate from a man aged 25-40 years in good health. The CDR3 runs from the conserved cysteine through the conserved F or W. Each record gives: D gene, V gene, clone size, J gene, CDR3 protein, CDR3 DNA. A D gene is named only where the DNA matches it firmly. A row's size may be missing; if present it is once, few, many or a size class.

.	TRBV27	.	TRBJ1-4	CASSRTAGTTNEKLFF	TGTGCCAGCAGTAGGACAGCCGGCACAACTAATGAAAAACTGTTTTTT
TRBD1	TRBV6-2/TRBV6-3	.	TRBJ1-5	CASSYLQGLGQGNQPQHF	TGTGCCAGCAGTTACCTCCAGGGACTGGGACAGGGGAATCAGCCCCAGCATTTT
TRBD2	TRBV3-1/TRBV3-2	.	TRBJ2-1	CASTTSRGLDRYEQFF	TGTGCCAGCACAACGTCCCGGGGACTAGATCGCTATGAGCAGTTCTTC
TRBD2	TRBV30	.	TRBJ2-1	CAWSVGRTSGKYNEQFF	TGTGCCTGGAGTGTGGGGAGGACTAGCGGAAAGTACAATGAGCAGTTCTTC
.	TRBV18	.	TRBJ1-1	CASSPVEVGALNTEAFF	TGTGCCAGCTCACCAGTCGAGGTCGGGGCATTGAACACTGAAGCTTTCTTT
TRBD1	TRBV4-3	once	TRBJ2-7	CASSQQQGAYEQYF	TGCGCCAGCAGCCAACAACAGGGGGCCTACGAGCAGTACTTC
.	TRBV12-3/TRBV12-4	.	TRBJ1-6	CASSLGANSPLHF	TGTGCCAGCAGTTTGGGGGCTAATTCACCCCTCCACTTT
TRBD1	TRBV6-2/TRBV6-3	.	TRBJ2-5	CASSPGTGRGTQYF	TGTGCCAGCAGCCCCGGGACAGGCAGAGGGACCCAGTACTTC
.	TRBV29-1	.	TRBJ1-1	CSVLFNTEAFF	TGCAGCGTACTATTTAACACTGAAGCTTTCTTT
.	TRBV12-2	.	TRBJ2-7	CASRLVIYRVRNEQYF	TGTGCAAGTCGCTTAGTGATTTACAGGGTTAGGAACGAGCAGTACTTC
TRBD2	TRBV5-1	.	TRBJ2-7	CASSLFGTSGMNYEQYF	TGCGCCAGCAGCTTATTCGGGACTAGCGGGATGAACTACGAGCAGTACTTC
.	TRBV6-1	.	TRBJ1-3	CASSEEGYTIYF	TGTGCCAGCAGTGAGGAGGGGTACACCATATATTTT
.	TRBV6-5	.	TRBJ1-2	CASSLDTYYGYTF	TGTGCCAGCAGTCTAGACACATACTATGGCTACACCTTC
.	TRBV12-3/TRBV12-4	.	TRBJ1-1	CASSPRGTEAFF	TGTGCCAGCAGCCCTAGAGGAACTGAAGCTTTCTTT
TRBD1	TRBV29-1	.	TRBJ1-1	CSVSTGFGTEAFF	TGCAGCGTCTCGACAGGGTTTGGAACTGAAGCTTTCTTT
TRBD2	TRBV10-1	once	TRBJ2-3	CASSPGLAGGTDTQYF	TGCGCCAGCAGCCCCGGACTAGCGGGGGGCACAGATACGCAGTATTTT
TRBD1	TRBV27	.	TRBJ1-2	CASRADRGLAYYGYTF	TGTGCCAGCAGAGCCGACAGGGGGTTAGCATACTATGGCTACACCTTC
.	TRBV27	.	TRBJ1-2	CASHASGYGYTF	TGTGCCAGCCATGCCTCTGGCTATGGCTACACCTTC
.	TRBV18	.	TRBJ2-7	CASSRTGLDEQYF	TGTGCCAGCTCAAGAACGGGGCTGGACGAGCAGTACTTC
.	TRBV6-1	.	TRBJ1-2	CASSEVLGISNYGYTF	TGTGCCAGCAGTGAAGTGCTGGGGATTTCTAACTATGGCTACACCTTC
.	TRBV5-1	once	TRBJ2-3	CASSLRGTGEGTDTQYF	TGCGCCAGCAGCTTGAGGGGTACGGGAGAAGGCACAGATACGCAGTATTTT
TRBD1	TRBV28	.	TRBJ1-6	CASSSGQGGPHYNSPLHF	TGTGCCAGCAGTTCCGGACAGGGGGGTCCTCACTATAATTCACCCCTCCACTTT
.	TRBV21-1	.	TRBJ1-6	CASRTGCGSPLHF	TGTGCCAGCCGAACAGGGTGCGGTTCACCCCTCCACTTT
TRBD2	TRBV13	.	TRBJ2-5	CASTEGLAGDPTQYF	TGTGCCAGCACCGAGGGGCTAGCGGGAGACCCGACCCAGTACTTC
.	TRBV5-4	.	TRBJ2-1	CASSPTGDRSYNEQFF	TGTGCCAGCAGCCCTACGGGGGACAGATCTTACAATGAGCAGTTCTTC
.	TRBV3-1/TRBV3-2	.	TRBJ1-2	CASSHGPGGYTF	TGTGCCAGCAGCCATGGGCCGGGAGGCTACACCTTC
TRBD2	TRBV27	.	TRBJ2-5	CASSPGTSGQETQYF	TGTGCCAGCAGTCCCGGGACTAGCGGACAAGAGACCCAGTACTTC